One sample yielded the 11 T cell receptor beta chains listed below, sequenced in a study of T cells in localized non-small cell lung cancer. The method was immunoSEQ multiplex PCR; TCRdb's version includes in-frame clones alone and lacks a portion of them. The data show 30,000 or so clones, approximately 86% seen once. Sequenced here: peripheral blood mononuclear cells, sampled before any cancer treatment. These receptors originate from a woman aged 35-70 years with stage III lung adenocarcinoma.

The chain carries TRBV7-9 and TRBJ1-5; 7 bases agree with TRBD1. Germline values: CDR1 SEHNR, CDR2 FQNEAQ (reference sequence). Trimming took 5 bases from V and 1 from J; bases not matched to a gene: 5. This CDR3 region has 15 residues. The DNA of the CDR3 is TGTGCCAGCAGCCGGACAGGTATCAGCAATCAGCCCCAGCATTTT. Translating it yields CASSRTGISNQPQHF.

This chain links TRBV9 with TRBJ2-3, with no clear D. Germline V CDR1 and CDR2: SGDLS, YYNGEE. Trimming removed 0 bases from V and 2 bases from J, with 10 bases in between. The length of the CDR3 is 15 residues. This CDR3 reads CASSVDLPSTDTQYF. In nucleotides, the CDR3 is TGTGCCAGCAGCGTAGATCTACCGTCCACAGATACGCAGTATTTT.

This sequence joins TRBV11-2 and TRBJ1-2; 9 bases match TRBD1. In germline, CDR1 is SGHAT, CDR2 FQNNGV. This CDR3 has 15 residues. V was clipped by 0 bases and J by 6 bases; unmatched bases: 5. CDR3 in amino acids: CASSLERDRGDGYTF. DNA of the CDR3: TGTGCCAGCAGCTTAGAGCGCGACAGGGGGGATGGCTACACCTTC.

This chain joins TRBV6-5 and TRBJ2-7; 7 bases map to TRBD1. V gave up 6 bases and J gave up 2 bases; unmatched junction bases: 7. This CDR3 region has 14 residues. The germline V gene has CDR1 MNHEY and CDR2 SVGAGI. CDR3 DNA sequence: TGTGCCAGCAGCTCGACCGGGACAGCCTACGAGCAGTACTTC. It codes for CASSSTGTAYEQYF.

The chain employs TRBV6-5 and TRBJ1-4, with D unresolved. Trimming shortened V by 6 bases and J by 4 bases, and 6 bases separated the two germline ends. The CDR3 consists of 12 residues. The germline CDR1 and CDR2 sequences are MNHEY and SVGAGI. The chain's CDR3 is CASSWVNEKLFF. CDR3 coding DNA: TGTGCCAGCAGCTGGGTTAATGAAAAACTGTTTTTT.

The rearrangement uses TRBV7-8 and TRBJ1-6; D gene ambiguous. CDR1 is SGHVS and CDR2 is FQNEAQ in the germline V gene. The CDR3 is 12 residues long. V was shortened by 5 bases and J by 4 bases, with 3 bases between the two germline ends. CDR3 DNA sequence: TGTGCCAGCAGCAGTTATAATTCACCCCTCCACTTT. It yields the protein CASSSYNSPLHF. The variable domain in full, completed from reference TRBV7-8 and TRBJ1-6, reads GAGVSQSPRYKVAKRGQDVALRCDPISGHVSLFWYQQALGQGPEFLTYFQNEAQLDKSGLPSDRFFAERPEGSVSTLKIQRTQQEDSAVYLCASSSYNSPLHFGNGTRLTVT.

The chain joins TRBV7-2 to TRBJ1-4; no clear D. Germline loops: CDR1 SGHTA, CDR2 FQGNSA. Trimming took 4 bases from V and 8 from J, leaving 11 bases between them. This CDR3 region has 13 residues. The CDR3 spells CASSYTVGEKLFF. CDR3 coding DNA: TGTGCCAGCAGCTACACGGTAGGGGAAAAACTGTTTTTT.

The CDR3, as DNA: TGTGCCTGGAGTGTACTAGGGGGGACGGATGTAGAGGAGCTGTTTTTT. It specifies CAWSVLGGTDVEELFF. The J gene is TRBJ2-2, the V gene TRBV30; either TRBD1 or TRBD2 may fit D (6 bases each). V dropped 0 bases and J dropped 10 bases, with 21 bases sitting between them. The CDR3 covers 16 residues. In germline, CDR1 is GTSNPN, CDR2 SVGIG (reference sequence).

The J gene is TRBJ1-1, the V gene TRBV11-3; D gene uncertain. This CDR3 is 11 amino acids long. The ends were cut back, 5 bases at V and 7 bases at J, with 8 bases in the middle. The germline V gene has CDR1 SGHNT and CDR2 YENEEA. The CDR3 coding sequence is TGTGCCAGCAGCCGTAACGGTGAAGCTTTCTTT. Amino acids: CASSRNGEAFF.

The chain uses TRBV19 and TRBJ1-6; no clear D gene. V lost 7 bases, J lost 9 bases, and 19 bases lay in between. The CDR3 length is 15 residues. CDR1 is LNHDA, CDR2 SQIVND, per germline (reference sequence). In DNA form, the CDR3 reads TGTGCCAGTACCGAGGTGGGGAAAGGTGGTTCACCCCTCCACTTT. This encodes CASTEVGKGGSPLHF.

The V call is TRBV6-1, the J call TRBJ1-1; D not certain. CDR3 length equals 11 residues. The ends were cut back, 5 bases at V and 8 bases at J, with 9 bases in the middle. The germline V gene has CDR1 MNHNS and CDR2 SASEGT. For the CDR3, the DNA is TGTGCCAGCAGTTTAGCCGGGGAAGCTTTCTTT. Protein: CASSLAGEAFF.